The TCR beta chain under discussion was sequenced for a study of blood T cell repertoires in COVID-19. Whole-study context: There were acute and convalescent COVID-19 samples, and they came from the United States, Italy and Spain. Sample material is recorded as cDNA or gDNA derived from T cells, B-cell-depleted T cells, or PBMCs.

The V end was cut by 0 bases, the J end by 9 bases, with 6 bases between. The CDR3 is 12 amino acids. Looked up from germline, CDR1 is KGHDR and CDR2 is SFDVKD. Per the authors' pipeline: Amplifying reference gene primers gave estimates of nucleated cell counts. Only in-frame clones appear in the TCRdb table, and some are missing; sequencing was by immunoSEQ multiplex PCR. For V, J and clone size, that table is used; D and trimming come from the DNA. The sample contains tens of thousands of clones, roughly 82% of which appear only once. The V gene is TRBV24-1, the J gene TRBJ2-3; the D is unclear. The sequence derives from a woman older than 75 with acute or convalescent COVID-19. Source material: peripheral blood. CDR3 amino acids: CATSDLSGTQYF. DNA for the CDR3: TGTGCCACCAGTGATTTGTCCGGGACGCAGTATTTT.